What follows is one T cell receptor (beta chain) and its context. The antigen remains unidentified. This sequence may be a read error, since a much larger clone differs from it by one base. This sample was taken from a study of tumor and adjacent non-tumor tissue in lung cancer. Overall study context: Histology: eleven to twelve adenocarcinoma, a couple of squamous cell carcinoma, 1 small cell lung cancer.

Study outcomes and limitations: Higher tumor TCR diversity was associated with shorter survival.

TCRbeta libraries were built with three rounds of nested PCR, modified from ARM-PCR. TCRdb redid the calling of the multiplex PCR reads with MiXCR, one entry per CDR3 protein. The profile shows some 200,000 distinct CDR3 sequences, 71% of them singletons. The germline V gene encodes CDR1 LGHNA and CDR2 YNFKEQ. The CDR3 is 16 residues long. V was shortened by 1 base and J by 1 base, with 12 bases between the two germline ends. RNA was extracted from bulk tissue without any cell sorting. This rearrangement joins TRBV4-2 to TRBJ2-3; a possible D gene is TRBD1 (6 bases). Sequencing was performed on lung tumor tissue. The source is a man between 60 and 75 years old with non-small cell lung cancer. The CDR3 here is CASSQGMAGGTDTQYF. In DNA form, the CDR3 reads TGTGCCAGCAGCCAAGGTATGGCAGGGGGCACAGATACGCAGTATTTT.